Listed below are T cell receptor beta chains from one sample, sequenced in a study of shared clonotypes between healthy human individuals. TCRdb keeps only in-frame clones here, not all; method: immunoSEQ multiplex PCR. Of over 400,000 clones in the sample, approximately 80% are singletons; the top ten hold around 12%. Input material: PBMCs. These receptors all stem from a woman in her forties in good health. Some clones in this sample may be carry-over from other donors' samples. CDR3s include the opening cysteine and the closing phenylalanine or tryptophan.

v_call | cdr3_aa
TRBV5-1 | CASGPDRASGANVLTF
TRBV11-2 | CASSLGGQGLGKTQYF
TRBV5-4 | CASSLSGRAPYEQYF
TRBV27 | CASSFRAAGEKLFF
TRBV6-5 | CASSYSTGVYGYTF
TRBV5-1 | CASSLVGGRYEQYF
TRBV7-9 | CASSASGEQFF
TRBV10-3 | CAISDGGTSTDTQYF
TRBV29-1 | CSVSWAGLGEQYF
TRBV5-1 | CASSLEGGRDNEQFF
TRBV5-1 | CASSEDRGGTEAFF
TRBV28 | CASGPNGAGNQPQHF
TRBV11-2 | CASSPRTTALPGNEQFF
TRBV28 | CASSSGTSGSVGYF
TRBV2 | CASSRQGGPGSNQPQHF
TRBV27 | CASSLWTGGTEAFF
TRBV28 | CASTLEASNTEAFF
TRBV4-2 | CASSQDLNVPSSYEQYF
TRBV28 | CASSMRLAGVETQYF
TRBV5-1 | CASRPAGPAEQYF
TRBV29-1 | CSVGSRQGFGYTF
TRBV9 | CASSVGESQETQYF
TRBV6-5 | CASSYRGQGAYEQYF
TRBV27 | CASSTHRSSYNEQFF
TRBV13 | CASQNRGVGYEQYF
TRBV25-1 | CASSETGTGSYGYTF
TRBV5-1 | CASSLAGGNTEAFF
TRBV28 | CASSWDRASEKLFF
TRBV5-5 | CASTRGQLYGYTF